The next 16 T cell receptor beta chains were all read from a single sample in a study of tumor-infiltrating lymphocytes in glioblastoma multiforme. TCRB libraries came from RNA via three nested multiplex PCR rounds. TCRdb redid the calling of the multiplex PCR reads with MiXCR, one entry per CDR3 protein. The sample has 13,000 or so distinct CDR3 sequences; around 60% are singletons. The sample was brain tumor tissue. The receptors were gathered from a male donor with glioblastoma.

This clonotype has ten or more counts. V usage is TRBV7-3 and J usage is TRBJ2-1; 13 nucleotides agree with TRBD2. This CDR3 is built from 15 residues. The V gene end was trimmed by 4 bases and the J gene end by 9 bases; junction bases not matched to a gene: 6. Germline CDR1 SGHTA, CDR2 FQGTGA. CDR3: CASSWGLAGSAEQFF. Here the CDR3 DNA reads TGTGCCAGCAGCTGGGGACTAGCGGGATCGGCTGAGCAGTTCTTC.

J is TRBJ2-3 and V is TRBV4-2; 11 bases are a match to TRBD2. The CDR3 runs to 17 residues. J gave up 4 bases and V 4 bases, and 10 bases lay outside the gene matches. Germline V lookup: CDR1 LGHNA, CDR2 YNFKEQ. The CDR3 sequence is CASSPGVSGGAADTQYF. CDR3 sequence (DNA): TGTGCCAGCAGCCCCGGGGTTAGCGGGGGGGCCGCAGATACGCAGTATTTT.

There are many counts of this clonotype. The CDR3 does not end in the conserved phenylalanine or tryptophan, so this is likely a read error. The rearrangement links TRBV10-3 to TRBJ2-5; 12 nucleotides match TRBD2. Germline loops: CDR1 ENHRY, CDR2 SYGVKD. This CDR3 region has 17 residues. Unmatched junction bases numbered 9, after V lost 3 bases and J lost 4 bases. The CDR3 region has the DNA TGTGCCATCAGTGAAGGCTCCCTAGCGGGAGGGCCAGAGACCCAGTACTCC. This codes for CAISEGSLAGGPETQYS.

The chain has TRBV20-1 and TRBJ1-5, with D unresolved. Trimming left V 3 bases short and J 0 bases short, with 18 bases between. This CDR3 spans 17 amino acids. Germline V gene data show CDR1 as DFQATT and CDR2 as SNEGSKA (reference sequence). CDR3 in DNA: TGCAGTGCTAGCGGGCCAGTTGAGGGTTATAGCAATCAGCCCCAGCATTTT. It translates to CSASGPVEGYSNQPQHF.

The V call is TRBV7-2, the J call TRBJ2-3; TRBD2 matches 8 bases. Trimming removed 1 base from V and 2 bases from J; junction bases left unmatched: 5. Germline values: CDR1 SGHTA, CDR2 FQGNSA. The CDR3 totals 16 residues. The DNA for the CDR3 is TGTGCCAGCAGCTTAGGCGGGGGGTTCCCCACAGATACGCAGTATTTT. Encoded protein: CASSLGGGFPTDTQYF. The whole variable domain, filled in from reference TRBV7-2 and TRBJ2-3, reads GAGVSQSPSNKVTEKGKDVELRCDPISGHTALYWYRQSLGQGLEFLIYFQGNSAPDKSGLPSDRFSAERTGGSVSTLTIQRTQQEDSAVYLCASSLGGGFPTDTQYFGPGTRLTVL.

V usage is TRBV10-3 and J usage is TRBJ1-4, with 7 positions matching TRBD1. Germline CDR1 and CDR2: ENHRY and SYGVKD. The length of the CDR3 is 15 residues. Losses at the gene ends were 3 bases for V and 7 bases for J; bases not matched to a gene: 8. Written as DNA, the CDR3 is TGTGCCATCAGTGAAAACAGGGGTTTAGTTGAAAAACTGTTTTTT. Its translation: CAISENRGLVEKLFF.

The chain combines TRBV11-2 with TRBJ2-1, with 7 bases aligning to TRBD2. After removal of 0 bases from V and 6 bases from J, the junction contained 2 bases not matched to a gene. This CDR3 comprises 14 residues. The germline V gene has CDR1 SGHAT and CDR2 FQNNGV. This CDR3 is CASSLDGTTNEQFF. Written as DNA, the CDR3 is TGTGCCAGCAGCTTAGATGGGACTACCAATGAGCAGTTCTTC.

This clonotype was detected only a few times. J is TRBJ1-1 and V is TRBV11-2, with no clear D. V was cut by 1 base and J by 3 bases, with 9 bases left in between. Germline CDR1 SGHAT, CDR2 FQNNGV. The CDR3 runs to 14 residues. The CDR3 protein is CASSLGLRDTEAFF. The CDR3 coding sequence is TGTGCCAGCAGCTTAGGCTTGAGGGACACTGAAGCTTTCTTT.

The chain uses TRBV3-1 and TRBJ1-1; maybe TRBD1 (5 bases). V lost 6 bases to trimming and J lost 8 bases, with 16 bases between them. From germline, CDR1 is LGHDT and CDR2 YNNKEL (reference sequence). This CDR3 spans 13 amino acids. The CDR3 here is CASRFSSGSEAFF. CDR3 bases: TGTGCCAGCAGGTTCTCGTCAGGGTCAGAAGCTTTCTTT.

In this sample, this clonotype is medium-sized. This chain joins TRBV28 and TRBJ1-2; 7 nucleotides agree with TRBD1. The CDR3 extends over 13 amino acids. V shed 4 bases and J 4 bases; nucleotides not matched to a gene: 3. CDR1 MDHEN and CDR2 SYDVKM come from the germline V gene. The CDR3 region has the DNA TGTGCCAGCAGTTCGGGACAGCTCTATGGCTACACCTTC. Translated, it gives CASSSGQLYGYTF.

As for this clonotype: This likely comes from a read error, as the CDR3 has no conserved phenylalanine or tryptophan at its end. The chain employs TRBV10-2 and TRBJ2-3; possibly TRBD1 for D (6 bases). The CDR3 covers 15 residues. Per the germline V gene, CDR1 is WSHSY and CDR2 is SAAADI. As DNA, the CDR3 is TGCGCCAGCATTGAGGCAGGGGCTGGGGCAGATACCCAGTATTTG. Translated: CASIEAGAGADTQYL.

With respect to this clonotype: The junction departs from the called germline gene at one end, perhaps through a read error. CDR3 protein: CASSGSSGANVPIF. DNA of the CDR3: TGTGCCAGCAGTGGGTCCTCTGGGGCCAACGTCCCGATTTTC. The V call is TRBV6-5, the J call TRBJ2-6; possible D gene TRBD1, 5 bases. Germline V gene lookup returns CDR1 MNHEY and CDR2 SVGAGI. This CDR3 comprises 14 residues.

In regard to this clonotype: This CDR3 is missing its conserved last phenylalanine or tryptophan, likely due to a read error. This chain uses TRBV20-1 with TRBJ2-1; 9 bases match TRBD2. CDR3 length: 14 amino acids. Germline values: CDR1 DFQATT, CDR2 SNEGSKA (reference sequence). The CDR3 bases are TGCAGTGCTAACGGAGCGGGAGGTTGGGATGAACAGTTCTCC. This gives the protein CSANGAGGWDEQFS.

Details on this clonotype: The junction departs from germline at one end; a sequencing error may be responsible. The gene calls are TRBV29-1 and TRBJ2-3, with 10 bases lining up with TRBD1. The CDR3 sequence is 15 residues long. Germline CDR1 reads SQVTM; CDR2 reads ANQGSEA. CDR3 DNA sequence: TGCATCGTTGATGGGACAGGGGAAGGCGCAGATACGCAGTATTTT. Protein product: CIVDGTGEGADTQYF.

About this clonotype: One end of the junction fails to match germline, which may point to a read error. The chain joins TRBV29-1 to TRBJ1-2; D remains unclear. The CDR3 has 10 amino acids. The V gene's germline CDR1 is SQVTM and CDR2 ANQGSEA. The CDR3 sequence: CSVDRNGYTF. The CDR3 DNA follows: TGTAGCGTTGATCGTAATGGCTACACCTTC.

This clonotype ranks as medium-sized (0.01 to 0.1%). This chain joins TRBV4-1 and TRBJ2-3; D is ambiguous. Trimming cost V 4 bases and J 4 bases, with 12 bases left between them. This CDR3 comprises 14 residues. CDR1 is MGHRA, CDR2 YSYEKL, per germline. The DNA for the CDR3 is TGCGCCAGCAGCCCGTGGAGTAGGCCAGATACGCAGTATTTT. Amino acid sequence: CASSPWSRPDTQYF.